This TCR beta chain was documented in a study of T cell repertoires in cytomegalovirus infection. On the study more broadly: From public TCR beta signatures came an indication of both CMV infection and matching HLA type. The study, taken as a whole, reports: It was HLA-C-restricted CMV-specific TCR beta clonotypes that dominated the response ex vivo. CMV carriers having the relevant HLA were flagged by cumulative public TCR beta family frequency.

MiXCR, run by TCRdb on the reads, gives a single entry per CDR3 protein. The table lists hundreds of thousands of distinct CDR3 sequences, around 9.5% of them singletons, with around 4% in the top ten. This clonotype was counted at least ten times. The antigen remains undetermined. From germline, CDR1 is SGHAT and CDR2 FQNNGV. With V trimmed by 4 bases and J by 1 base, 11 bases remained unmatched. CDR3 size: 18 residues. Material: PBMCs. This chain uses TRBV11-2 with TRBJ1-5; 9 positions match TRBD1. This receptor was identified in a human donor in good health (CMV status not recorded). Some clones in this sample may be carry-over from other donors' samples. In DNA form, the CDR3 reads TGTGCCAGCAGCTCTGCGCTTTCGGGACAGGGCAGCAATCAGCCCCAGCATTTT. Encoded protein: CASSSALSGQGSNQPQHF.